This is a list of T cell receptor beta chains from one sample in a study of blood T cells in healthy people across ages. TCRdb ran MiXCR on the 5' RACE reads and lists one entry per CDR3 protein. The table includes 500,000 to 650,000 distinct CDR3 sequences, about 29% detected once. The data were also submitted as part of a second study, on T cells of mothers and their children.

Sequenced: blood. These receptors were taken from a boy aged 2-9 years in good health. The CDR3 runs from the conserved cysteine through the conserved F or W. The D gene is left open where the match is weak. Only part of the rows carry a size: once, few, many, or a class if the clone is expanded.

j_call cdr3_length clone_size d_call v_call cdr3_nt cdr3_aa
TRBJ2-1 14 NA TRBD2 TRBV9 TGTGCCAGCAGCGTGAGAGTAGCGGGGGATGAGCAGTTCTTC CASSVRVAGDEQFF
TRBJ2-5 14 NA NA TRBV6-2/TRBV6-3 TGTGCCAGCAGGGATCCCGGGACCCAAGAGACCCAGTACTTC CASRDPGTQETQYF
TRBJ1-5 12 NA NA TRBV10-2 TGCGCCAGCAGCCGGGACAATCAGCCCCAGCATTTT CASSRDNQPQHF
TRBJ1-2 12 NA NA TRBV29-1 TGCAGCGTTGAACCGGGAAACTATGGCTACACCTTC CSVEPGNYGYTF
TRBJ1-6 17 NA NA TRBV20-1 TGCAGTGCTAGAGATTCCGGCAGGGGCTCCTATAATTCACCCCTCCACTTT CSARDSGRGSYNSPLHF
TRBJ2-7 11 few NA TRBV29-1 TGCAGCGTTGAACGAAACTACGAGCAGTACTTC CSVERNYEQYF
TRBJ2-7 12 NA NA TRBV7-2 TGTGCCAGCAGCCCCTCCTTCTACGAGCAGTACTTC CASSPSFYEQYF
TRBJ2-7 12 NA NA TRBV11-2 TGTGCCAGCAGCTTAGATGCCCCAGAGCAGTACTTC CASSLDAPEQYF
TRBJ1-1 15 few TRBD1 TRBV7-2 TGTGCCAGCAGCCAGCGGACAGGGTACGACACTGAAGCTTTCTTT CASSQRTGYDTEAFF
TRBJ1-2 16 few NA TRBV7-2 TGTGCCAGCAGCTTAGATCCAGTTTCCTCTAACTATGGCTACACCTTC CASSLDPVSSNYGYTF
TRBJ2-2 15 few TRBD2 TRBV24-1 TGTGCCACCAGCCCTAGCGGGGTGAACACCGGGGAGCTGTTTTTT CATSPSGVNTGELFF
TRBJ1-5 17 few TRBD1 TRBV28 TGTGCCAGCAGTCCCACCCAGACAGGGTATAGCAATCAGCCCCAGCATTTT CASSPTQTGYSNQPQHF
TRBJ1-2 13 NA NA TRBV5-1 TGCGCCAGCAGCCCCCTTGGAGGCTATGGCTACACCTTC CASSPLGGYGYTF
TRBJ1-2 15 NA TRBD1 TRBV30 TGTGCCTGGAGCGCAACCACAGGGGCACGTAATGGCTACACCTTC CAWSATTGARNGYTF
TRBJ1-1 15 NA NA TRBV3-1 TGTGCCAGCAGCCCCCTTTTACGGGGAGTCACTGAAGCTTTCTTT CASSPLLRGVTEAFF
TRBJ2-4 17 NA TRBD1 TRBV7-9 TGTGCCAGCAGCTTATGGACAGGGCAAGTAACCAAAAACATTCAGTACTTC CASSLWTGQVTKNIQYF